The clone carrying this T cell receptor (beta chain) was observed a single time. Trimming cost V 3 bases and J 8 bases; bases outside gene matches: 10. The germline V gene encodes CDR1 LNHDA and CDR2 SQIVND (reference sequence). The CDR3 contains 16 residues. This entry comes from a study of blood T cell repertoires in COVID-19. Sequencing used immunoSEQ multiplex PCR; TCRdb keeps in-frame clones, though not all of them. The sample records some 350,000 clones, about 90% being singletons. Sequencing was done on a sample of PBMCs or T cells enriched from blood (not recorded which). The V gene is TRBV19, the J gene TRBJ2-4; 10 nucleotides align to TRBD2. The TCR sequence derives from a woman aged 25 to 39 who had recovered from COVID-19. The CDR3 DNA is TGTGCCAGTAGTATTCATAAGCGGGAGGGCCCGTACATTCAGTACTTC. This gives the protein CASSIHKREGPYIQYF.